This is a list of T cell receptor beta chains from one sample in a study of control samples from healthy donors and cancer patients. The table came from immunoSEQ multiplex PCR; TCRdb's copy has only in-frame clones and leaves some out. The data contain some 150,000 clones, 93% of them singletons. Specimen: blood. These receptors all stem from a man over 45 in good health. Both conserved end residues are part of each CDR3. The order of the fields is V gene, clone size, CDR3 length, J gene, D gene, CDR3 DNA, CDR3 protein. A D gene is named only where the DNA matches it firmly. Clone size is not always given. Where it is, it says once, few, many or a class for expanded clones.

TRBV12-3/TRBV12-4	-	13	TRBJ1-2	-	TGTGCCAGCACCCTAGTCCCCAGGGACATCCCCACCTTC	CASTLVPRDIPTF
TRBV12-3/TRBV12-4	once	13	TRBJ2-5	-	TGTGCCAGCAGTTTGCCACCCCAAGAGACCCAGTACTTC	CASSLPPQETQYF
TRBV13	-	15	TRBJ2-3	TRBD2	TGTGCCAGCAGCTTGGGGACTAGCGACACAGATACGCAGTATTTT	CASSLGTSDTDTQYF
TRBV27	-	17	TRBJ2-3	TRBD2	TGTGCCAGCAGCTTCCAAACTAGCGGCCATAGCACAGATACGCAGTATTTT	CASSFQTSGHSTDTQYF
TRBV30	-	13	TRBJ2-7	-	TGTGCCTGGAGTGTACAGGGAGGCTACGAGCAGTACTTC	CAWSVQGGYEQYF
TRBV19	-	20	TRBJ2-2	TRBD2	TGTGCCAGTAGTATTGGGCGAACCCGGACTAGCGGGGCGAACACCGGGGAGCTGTTTTTT	CASSIGRTRTSGANTGELFF
TRBV4-2	few	18	TRBJ1-2	-	TGTGCCAGCAGCCGAGGGCCGGGCACGCCCGAAGGCAACTATGGCTACACCTTC	CASSRGPGTPEGNYGYTF
TRBV25-1	-	16	TRBJ1-4	-	TGTGCCAGCAGTGTAGGGACCCAGGCAACTAATGAAAAACTGTTTTTT	CASSVGTQATNEKLFF
TRBV27	-	16	TRBJ2-5	-	TGTGCCAGCAGCCTCACCCTCCTGGGGGTTCCAGAGACCCAGTACTTC	CASSLTLLGVPETQYF
TRBV18	once	14	TRBJ1-1	TRBD1	TGTGCCAGCTCACCCAGGCAGGGGGACACTGAAGCTTTCTTT	CASSPRQGDTEAFF
TRBV5-3	-	15	TRBJ1-5	-	TGTGCCAGAAGCCCCACAGGTACAGTCAATCAGCCCCAGCATTTT	CARSPTGTVNQPQHF
TRBV4-1	-	16	TRBJ1-3	TRBD1	TGCGCCAGCAGCCAATTCGACAGGGGATGGGGAAACACCATATATTTT	CASSQFDRGWGNTIYF
TRBV5-1	-	13	TRBJ2-5	TRBD1	TGCGCCAGCAGCCCTGACAGGGCAGAGACCCAGTACTTC	CASSPDRAETQYF
TRBV5-6	-	14	TRBJ1-3	-	TGTGCCAGCAGCTTGAAAGGAGCTGGAAACACCATATATTTT	CASSLKGAGNTIYF
TRBV28	-	15	TRBJ2-3	-	TGTGCCAGCAGTTTACGGGCTAGAGGGACAGATACGCAGTATTTT	CASSLRARGTDTQYF
TRBV3-1/TRBV3-2	-	14	TRBJ1-6	-	TGTGCCAGCAGCCAAGGTCAGGAGGCGACACCCCTCCACTTT	CASSQGQEATPLHF
TRBV7-9	-	13	TRBJ2-7	-	TGTGCCAGCAGCCAAGGGACAAGTCACGAGCAGTACTTC	CASSQGTSHEQYF
TRBV7-2	-	13	TRBJ1-1	-	TGTGCCAGCAGCCCGTGGCAGAACACTGAAGCTTTCTTT	CASSPWQNTEAFF
TRBV18	once	14	TRBJ2-7	-	TGTGCCAGCTCAACCTACACGGGGAGGTACGAGCAGTACTTC	CASSTYTGRYEQYF
TRBV23-1	once	15	TRBJ1-4	-	TGCGCCAGCAGCCTGGCTTCTGCAACTAATGAAAAACTGTTTTTT	CASSLASATNEKLFF
TRBV6-5	-	11	TRBJ2-1	-	TGTGCCACCCTCGAGGTCAATGAGCAGTTCTTC	CATLEVNEQFF
TRBV7-9	-	13	TRBJ2-5	-	TGTGCCAGCAGCCTTGGGACGGGAGAGACCCAGTACTTC	CASSLGTGETQYF
TRBV4-1	-	17	TRBJ2-1	TRBD2	TGCGCCAGCAGCCGCATACGTAGCGGGTGGACCTACAATGAGCAGTTCTTC	CASSRIRSGWTYNEQFF
TRBV28	-	18	TRBJ2-1	TRBD1	TGTGCCAGCAGTTTTAGGAAGGGGGCAGGATCGGGGTACAATGAGCAGTTCTTC	CASSFRKGAGSGYNEQFF
TRBV5-4	once	14	TRBJ2-7	TRBD2	TGTGCCAGCAGCTTTGCTAGCGGGAGCTACGAGCAGTACTTC	CASSFASGSYEQYF
TRBV30	-	14	TRBJ2-7	TRBD1	TGTGCCTGGAGTGAACAGGGGACAAACTACGAGCAGTACTTC	CAWSEQGTNYEQYF
TRBV4-1	-	17	TRBJ2-7	-	TGCGCCAGCAGCCAAGGGCAGCCAGGGGCTCCGGGCTACGAGCAGTACTTC	CASSQGQPGAPGYEQYF
TRBV12-3/TRBV12-4	-	13	TRBJ2-4	-	TGTGCCAGCAGACTAGACTCAGGGCTGGGTCAGTACTTC	CASRLDSGLGQYF
TRBV3-1/TRBV3-2	-	15	TRBJ1-4	-	TGTGCCAGCAGCCACGACAGGTCCAGACTGGGGAAACTGTTTTTT	CASSHDRSRLGKLFF
TRBV5-5	few	14	TRBJ1-5	-	TGTGCCAGCAGCGACCTCGGGGGCAATCAGCCCCAGCATTTT	CASSDLGGNQPQHF
TRBV5-1	once	14	TRBJ1-1	-	TGCGCCAGCAGCTTGGGGGACATGAGCACTGAAGCTTTCTTT	CASSLGDMSTEAFF
TRBV5-1	-	13	TRBJ1-4	-	TGCGCCAGCAGCTTGGATCATAATGAAAAACTGTTTTTT	CASSLDHNEKLFF
TRBV11-2	-	14	TRBJ1-1	TRBD1	TGTGCCAGCAGCTTAGGGGACAGGGCGGCTGAAGCTTTCTTT	CASSLGDRAAEAFF
TRBV9	-	14	TRBJ2-7	TRBD2	TGTGCCAGCAGCGTAGGGGGGAGGGGAACCGAGCAGTACTTC	CASSVGGRGTEQYF
TRBV30	-	17	TRBJ2-2	-	TGTGCCTGGAGTGTACGTTGGGGACGGAAAAACACCGGGGAGCTGTTTTTT	CAWSVRWGRKNTGELFF
TRBV6-5	-	13	TRBJ1-6	-	TGTGCCAGCAGTTACTCGGGGGATTCACCCCTCCACTTT	CASSYSGDSPLHF
TRBV10-2	-	16	TRBJ1-1	-	TGCGCCAGCAGTGAAGTAGCAGGAAGAGGTGGCACTGAAGCTTTCTTT	CASSEVAGRGGTEAFF
TRBV28	-	13	TRBJ1-6	-	TGTGCCCATGGGAGGGGTCGGAGTTCACCCCTCCACTTT	CAHGRGRSSPLHF
TRBV24-1	-	12	TRBJ2-5	-	TGTGCCACAAGCGAGAGTGGAGAGACCCAGTACTTC	CATSESGETQYF
TRBV19	once	16	TRBJ1-2	-	TGTGCCAGTAGTATAGCGGCAGTAAGCGGGGTTTATGGCTACACCTTC	CASSIAAVSGVYGYTF
TRBV5-1	-	13	TRBJ2-1	TRBD1	TGCGCCAGCAGCTGGACAGGGTACAATGAGCAGTTCTTC	CASSWTGYNEQFF
TRBV15	-	13	TRBJ2-4	TRBD1	TGTGCCACCAGCAGAGGACAGGGAGACATTCAGTACTTC	CATSRGQGDIQYF
TRBV5-4	-	16	TRBJ2-3	-	TGTGCCAGCAGCTTCTACAGGATTTCTAGCACAGATACGCAGTATTTT	CASSFYRISSTDTQYF
TRBV9	-	14	TRBJ1-1	TRBD1	TGTGCCAGCAGTGAACGACAGGGTAGCACTGAAGCTTTCTTT	CASSERQGSTEAFF
TRBV24-1	once	13	TRBJ1-2	-	TGTGCCACCAGTGAATCTGAGGGTTATGGCTACACCTTC	CATSESEGYGYTF
TRBV10-3	few	12	TRBJ2-1	-	TGTGCCATCTCTTCTAGCCGGTCTGAGCAGTTCTTC	CAISSSRSEQFF
TRBV6-5	-	14	TRBJ1-2	-	TGTGCCACCAAACCCAGAACGACCGGCTATGGCTACACCTTC	CATKPRTTGYGYTF
TRBV9	-	16	TRBJ2-3	TRBD1	TGTGCCAGCAGCGCCTTAGAGACAGGGGGCGCAGATACGCAGTATTTT	CASSALETGGADTQYF
TRBV4-1	few	13	TRBJ1-4	-	TGCGCCAGCAGCCAAGGGAGGGATGAAAAACTGTTTTTT	CASSQGRDEKLFF